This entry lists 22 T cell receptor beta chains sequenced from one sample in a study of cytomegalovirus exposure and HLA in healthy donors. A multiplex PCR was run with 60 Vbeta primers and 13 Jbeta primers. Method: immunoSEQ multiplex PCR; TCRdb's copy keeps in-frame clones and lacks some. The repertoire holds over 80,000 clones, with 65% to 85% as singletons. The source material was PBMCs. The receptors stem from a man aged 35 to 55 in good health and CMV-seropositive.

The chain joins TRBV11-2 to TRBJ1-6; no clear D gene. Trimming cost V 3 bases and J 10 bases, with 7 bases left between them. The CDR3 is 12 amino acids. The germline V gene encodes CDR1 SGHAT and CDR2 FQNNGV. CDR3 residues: CASSFEVSPLHF. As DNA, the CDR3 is TGTGCCAGCAGCTTCGAGGTATCACCCCTCCACTTT.

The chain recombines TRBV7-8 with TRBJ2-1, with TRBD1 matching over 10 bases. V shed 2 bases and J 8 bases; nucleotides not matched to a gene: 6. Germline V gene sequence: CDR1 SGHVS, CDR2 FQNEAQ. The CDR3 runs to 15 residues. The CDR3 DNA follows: TGTGCCAGCAGCTTACCGGGACAGGGGATCTATGAGCAGTTCTTC. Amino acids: CASSLPGQGIYEQFF. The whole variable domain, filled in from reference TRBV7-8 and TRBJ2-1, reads GAGVSQSPRYKVAKRGQDVALRCDPISGHVSLFWYQQALGQGPEFLTYFQNEAQLDKSGLPSDRFFAERPEGSVSTLKIQRTQQEDSAVYLCASSLPGQGIYEQFFGPGTRLTVL.

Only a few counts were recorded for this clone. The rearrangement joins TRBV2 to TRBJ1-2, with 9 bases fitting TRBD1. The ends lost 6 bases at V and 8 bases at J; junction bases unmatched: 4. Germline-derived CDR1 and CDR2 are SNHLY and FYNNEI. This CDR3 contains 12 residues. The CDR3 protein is CASRVDRGGYTF. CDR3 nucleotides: TGTGCCAGCAGGGTGGACAGGGGAGGCTACACCTTC.

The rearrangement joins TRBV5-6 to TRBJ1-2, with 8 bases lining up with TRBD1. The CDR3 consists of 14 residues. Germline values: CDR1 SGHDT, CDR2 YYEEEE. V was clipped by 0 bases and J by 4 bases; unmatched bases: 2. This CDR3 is CASSLDQGAYGYTF. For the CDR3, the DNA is TGTGCCAGCAGCTTGGATCAGGGGGCCTATGGCTACACCTTC.

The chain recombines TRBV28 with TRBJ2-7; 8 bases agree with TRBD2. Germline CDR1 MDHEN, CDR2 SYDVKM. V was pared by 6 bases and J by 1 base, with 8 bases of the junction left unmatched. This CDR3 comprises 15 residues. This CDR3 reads CASRDAGGASYEQYF. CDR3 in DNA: TGTGCCAGCAGAGATGCGGGGGGCGCGTCCTACGAGCAGTACTTC.

CDR3 loop: CASSDSGGYTF. The CDR3 bases are TGTGCCAGCAGCGACTCCGGTGGCTACACCTTC. The rearrangement uses TRBV6-5 and TRBJ1-2; D remains unclear. Trimming shortened V by 6 bases and J by 7 bases, and 9 bases separated the two germline ends. This CDR3 comprises 11 residues. Germline V gives CDR1 MNHEY, CDR2 SVGAGI.

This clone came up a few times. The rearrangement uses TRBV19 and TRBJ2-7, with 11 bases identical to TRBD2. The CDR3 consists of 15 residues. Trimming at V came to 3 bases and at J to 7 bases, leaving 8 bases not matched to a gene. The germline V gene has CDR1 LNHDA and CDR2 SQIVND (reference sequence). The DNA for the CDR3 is TGTGCCAGTAGTATTATACTAGCGGGAGCGGAAGAGCAGTACTTC. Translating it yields CASSIILAGAEEQYF.

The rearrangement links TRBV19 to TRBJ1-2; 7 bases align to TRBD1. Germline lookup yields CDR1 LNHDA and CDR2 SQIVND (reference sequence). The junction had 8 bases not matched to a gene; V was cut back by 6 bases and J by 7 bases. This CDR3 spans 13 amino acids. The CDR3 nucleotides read TGTGCCAGTAGACGACAGGGCAGGGGTGGCTACACCTTC. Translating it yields CASRRQGRGGYTF.

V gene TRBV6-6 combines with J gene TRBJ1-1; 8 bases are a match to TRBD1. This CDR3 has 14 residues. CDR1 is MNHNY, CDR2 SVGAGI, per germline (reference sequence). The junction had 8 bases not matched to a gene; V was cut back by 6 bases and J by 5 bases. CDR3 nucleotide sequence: TGTGCCAGCAGCCTAAACAGGGGGTATACTGAAGCTTTCTTT. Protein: CASSLNRGYTEAFF.

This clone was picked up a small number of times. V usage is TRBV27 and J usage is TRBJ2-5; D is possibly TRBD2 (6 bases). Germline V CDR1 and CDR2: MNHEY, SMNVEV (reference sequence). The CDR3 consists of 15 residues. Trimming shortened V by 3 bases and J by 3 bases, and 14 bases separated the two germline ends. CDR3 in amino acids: CASSFSPGGKETQYF. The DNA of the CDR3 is TGTGCCAGCAGTTTCTCCCCCGGGGGTAAAGAGACCCAGTACTTC.

This chain's CDR3 is CASSRQGWMNTGELFF. CDR3 DNA: TGTGCCAGTAGCCGGCAGGGGTGGATGAACACCGGGGAGCTGTTTTTT. This chain connects TRBV19 to TRBJ2-2; a weak D match, TRBD1 (6 bases). Between the trimmed V and J ends, which lost 6 bases and 1 base, there was a span of 15 bases. The CDR3 spans 16 residues. Per germline, CDR1 LNHDA and CDR2 SQIVND (reference sequence).

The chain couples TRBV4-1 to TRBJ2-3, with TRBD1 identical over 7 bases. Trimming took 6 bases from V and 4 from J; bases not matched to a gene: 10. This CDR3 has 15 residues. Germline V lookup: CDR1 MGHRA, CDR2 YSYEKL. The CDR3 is CASRSDRDVSDTQYF. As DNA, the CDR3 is TGCGCCAGCAGGAGTGACAGGGACGTCTCAGATACGCAGTATTTT.

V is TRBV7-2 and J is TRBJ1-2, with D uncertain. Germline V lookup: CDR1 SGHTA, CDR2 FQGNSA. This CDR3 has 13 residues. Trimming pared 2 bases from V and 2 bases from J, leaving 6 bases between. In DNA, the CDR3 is TGTGCCAGCAGCTTACCGGGGAACTATGGCTACACCTTC. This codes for CASSLPGNYGYTF.

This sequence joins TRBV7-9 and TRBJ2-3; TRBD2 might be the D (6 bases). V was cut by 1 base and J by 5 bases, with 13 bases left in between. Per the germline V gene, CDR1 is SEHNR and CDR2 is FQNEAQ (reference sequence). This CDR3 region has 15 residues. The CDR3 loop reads CASSLDGGVVDTQYF. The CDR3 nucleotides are TGTGCCAGCAGCTTAGACGGGGGAGTGGTAGATACGCAGTATTTT.

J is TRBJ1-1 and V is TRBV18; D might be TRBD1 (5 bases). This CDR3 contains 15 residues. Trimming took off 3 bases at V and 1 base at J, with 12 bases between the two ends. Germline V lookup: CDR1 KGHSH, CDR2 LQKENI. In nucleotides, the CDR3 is TGTGCCAGCTCACCTTCGACAGAATCGAACACTGAAGCTTTCTTT. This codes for CASSPSTESNTEAFF.

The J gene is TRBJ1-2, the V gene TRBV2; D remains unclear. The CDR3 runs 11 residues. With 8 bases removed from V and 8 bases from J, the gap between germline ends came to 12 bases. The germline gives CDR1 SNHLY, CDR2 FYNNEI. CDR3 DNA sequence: TGTGCCAGCGATATCGAGGGAGGCTACACCTTC. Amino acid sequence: CASDIEGGYTF.

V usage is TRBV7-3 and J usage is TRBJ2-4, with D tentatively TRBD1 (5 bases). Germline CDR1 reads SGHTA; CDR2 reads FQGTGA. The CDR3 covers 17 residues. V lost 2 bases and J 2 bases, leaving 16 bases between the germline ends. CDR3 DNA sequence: TGTGCCAGCAGCTTAGGCCCGGCAGGGATCTCCAAAAACATTCAGTACTTC. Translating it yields CASSLGPAGISKNIQYF.

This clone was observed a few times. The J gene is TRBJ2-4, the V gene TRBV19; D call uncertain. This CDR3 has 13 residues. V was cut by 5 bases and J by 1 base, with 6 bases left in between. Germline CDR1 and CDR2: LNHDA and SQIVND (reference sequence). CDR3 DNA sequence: TGTGCCAGTAGTCAACAGGCCAAAAACATTCAGTACTTC. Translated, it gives CASSQQAKNIQYF.

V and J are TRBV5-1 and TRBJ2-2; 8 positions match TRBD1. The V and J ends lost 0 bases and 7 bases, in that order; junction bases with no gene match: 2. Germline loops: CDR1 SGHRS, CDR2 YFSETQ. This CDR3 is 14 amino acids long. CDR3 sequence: CASSLAGGIGELFF. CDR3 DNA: TGCGCCAGCAGCTTGGCAGGGGGCATCGGGGAGCTGTTTTTT.

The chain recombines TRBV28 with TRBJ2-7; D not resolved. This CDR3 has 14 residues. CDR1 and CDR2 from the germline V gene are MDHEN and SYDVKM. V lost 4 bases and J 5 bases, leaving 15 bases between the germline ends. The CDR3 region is CASSSTASRNEQYF. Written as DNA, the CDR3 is TGTGCCAGCAGTTCGACGGCCTCCAGGAACGAGCAGTACTTC. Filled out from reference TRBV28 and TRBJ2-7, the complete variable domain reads DVKVTQSSRYLVKRTGEKVFLECVQDMDHENMFWYRQDPGLGLRLIYFSYDVKMKEKGDIPEGYSVSREKKERFSLILESASTNQTSMYLCASSSTASRNEQYFGPGTRLTVT.

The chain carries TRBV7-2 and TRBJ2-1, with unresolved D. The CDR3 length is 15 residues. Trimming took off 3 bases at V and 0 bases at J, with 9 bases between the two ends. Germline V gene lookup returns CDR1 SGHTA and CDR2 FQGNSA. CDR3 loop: CASSLYSDSYNEQFF. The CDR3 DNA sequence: TGTGCCAGCAGCTTGTATTCAGACTCCTACAATGAGCAGTTCTTC. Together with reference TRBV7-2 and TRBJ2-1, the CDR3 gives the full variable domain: GAGVSQSPSNKVTEKGKDVELRCDPISGHTALYWYRQSLGQGLEFLIYFQGNSAPDKSGLPSDRFSAERTGGSVSTLTIQRTQQEDSAVYLCASSLYSDSYNEQFFGPGTRLTVL.

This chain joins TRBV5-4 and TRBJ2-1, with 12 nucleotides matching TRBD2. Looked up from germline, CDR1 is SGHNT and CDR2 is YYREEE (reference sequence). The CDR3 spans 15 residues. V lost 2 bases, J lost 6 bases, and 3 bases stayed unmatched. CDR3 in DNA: TGTGCCAGCAGCTTTAGACTAGCGGGAGTCAATGAGCAGTTCTTC. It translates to CASSFRLAGVNEQFF.